The T cell receptor beta chain described here comes from a study of cytomegalovirus exposure and HLA in healthy donors. Regarding the study as a whole: The finding came from a later analysis; first-cohort TCR clusters tended to co-occur in the 110 or so validation repertoires. The authors enumerated 150 to 200 TCR beta chains as linked to cytomegalovirus.

Repertoires were generated with immunoSEQ multiplex PCR, while TCRdb's copy carries only in-frame clones and drops some. The repertoire holds more than 110,000 clones, with 86% as singletons. Remarks on this clone: What it binds is not known.

The germline V gene encodes CDR1 SGHVS and CDR2 FNYEAQ. The CDR3 is made up of 15 amino acids. V was pared by 2 bases and J by 4 bases, with 3 bases of the junction left unmatched. The sample taken for sequencing was PBMCs. The TCR was taken from a man between 18 and 29 years old in good health and CMV-seronegative. The chain employs TRBV7-6 and TRBJ2-3, with 10 bases aligning to TRBD2. The CDR3 protein is CASSLLAGGPDTQYF. DNA for the CDR3: TGTGCCAGCAGCTTATTAGCGGGGGGCCCAGATACGCAGTATTTT.